This TCR beta chain was retrieved from a study of blood T cell repertoires in COVID-19. Study as a whole: Nucleic acid was either cDNA or gDNA, and it came from T cells, B-cell-depleted T cells, or PBMCs.

J gave up 2 bases and V 4 bases, and 8 bases lay outside the gene matches. CDR1 and CDR2 (germline): SGHTS, YDEGEE. This CDR3 spans 16 amino acids. Clones were sequenced by immunoSEQ multiplex PCR, and TCRdb holds only the in-frame ones, with some missing. The profile shows under 200,000 clones, less than 90% of them singletons. The material sequenced was PBMCs or T cells enriched from blood (not recorded which). The clonotype was recovered from a woman aged 50 to 60 who had recovered from COVID-19. The chain combines TRBV5-8 with TRBJ2-1; TRBD2 matches at 8 bases. The CDR3 DNA sequence: TGTGCCAGCAGCGGGGGGGCGGGAGGCCCCTACAATGAGCAGTTCTTC. Translating it yields CASSGGAGGPYNEQFF.